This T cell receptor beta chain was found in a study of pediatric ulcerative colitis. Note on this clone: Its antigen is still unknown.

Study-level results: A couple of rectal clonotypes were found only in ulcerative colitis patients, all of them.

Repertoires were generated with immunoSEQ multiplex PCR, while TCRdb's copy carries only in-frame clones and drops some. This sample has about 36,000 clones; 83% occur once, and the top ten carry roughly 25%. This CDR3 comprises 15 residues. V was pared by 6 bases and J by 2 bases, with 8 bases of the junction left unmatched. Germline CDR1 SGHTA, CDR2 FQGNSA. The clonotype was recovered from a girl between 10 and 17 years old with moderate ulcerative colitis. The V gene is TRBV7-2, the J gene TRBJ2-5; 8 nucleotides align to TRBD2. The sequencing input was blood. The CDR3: CASSPNLAGQETQYF. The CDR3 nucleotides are TGTGCCAGCAGTCCTAATTTAGCGGGACAAGAGACCCAGTACTTC.